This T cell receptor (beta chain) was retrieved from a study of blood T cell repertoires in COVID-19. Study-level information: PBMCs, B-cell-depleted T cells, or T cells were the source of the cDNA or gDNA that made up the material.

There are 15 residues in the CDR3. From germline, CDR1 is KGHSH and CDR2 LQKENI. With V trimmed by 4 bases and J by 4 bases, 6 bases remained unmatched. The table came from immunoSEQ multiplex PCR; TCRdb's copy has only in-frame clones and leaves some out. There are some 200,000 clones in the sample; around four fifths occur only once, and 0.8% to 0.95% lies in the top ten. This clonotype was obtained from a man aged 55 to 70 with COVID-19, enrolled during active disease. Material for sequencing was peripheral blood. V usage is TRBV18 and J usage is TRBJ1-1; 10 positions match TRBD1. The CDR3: CASSLGQGSFTEAFF. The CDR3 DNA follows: TGTGCCAGCTCACTGGGACAGGGGTCCTTCACTGAAGCTTTCTTT.